Listed below are T cell receptor beta chains from one sample, sequenced in a study of T cell clonotyping in hematopoietic cell transplantation. The assay was immunoSEQ multiplex PCR, and TCRdb's table has in-frame clones only and misses some. The sample lists about 2,600 clones; over 70% were seen once. Sequenced here: peripheral blood mononuclear cells, sampled 180 days after allogeneic stem cell transplant. The source is a male patient between 55 and 70 years old who had an allogeneic stem cell transplant, so T cells may come from the graft donor. Some clones in this sample may be carry-over from other donors' samples. Each CDR3 is given with its conserved first and last residue. A D gene is named only where the DNA matches it firmly. Rows may omit the clone size; those that give it use once, few, many or a size class.

clone_size	j_call	v_call	d_call	cdr3_nt	cdr3_aa
NA	TRBJ2-4	TRBV2	TRBD1	TGTGCCAGCAGAGTAGGACAGGGATCGACGCTAGCCAAAAACATTCAGTACTTC	CASRVGQGSTLAKNIQYF
NA	TRBJ2-7	TRBV19	NA	TGTGCCAGTAGTAGCCTCAACGACCTCTCCTACGAGCAGTACTTC	CASSSLNDLSYEQYF
NA	TRBJ1-5	TRBV30	TRBD1	TGTGCCTGGACTACCGACAGGGTCAATCAGCCCCAGCATTTT	CAWTTDRVNQPQHF
NA	TRBJ1-5	TRBV5-8	NA	TGTGCCAGCAGCTTTCGTGAGTTCAATCAGCCCCAGCATTTT	CASSFREFNQPQHF
NA	TRBJ1-1	TRBV29-1	NA	TGCAGCGTTGCATCGGCAGGGTATAACACTGAAGCTTTCTTT	CSVASAGYNTEAFF
NA	TRBJ1-2	TRBV18	TRBD1	TGTGCCAGCTCAAGGGAGACAGGGGATGGCTACACCTTC	CASSRETGDGYTF
NA	TRBJ1-2	TRBV28	TRBD1	TGTGCCGCGGGCAGGGGGGACTATGGCTACACCTTC	CAAGRGDYGYTF
NA	TRBJ2-5	TRBV30	NA	TGTGCCTGGAGTGTGGAGACCCAGTACTTC	CAWSVETQYF
NA	TRBJ1-2	TRBV27	NA	TGTGCCAGCAGTTTATCGAGAGCGGCAGGGAACTATGGCTACACCTTC	CASSLSRAAGNYGYTF
NA	TRBJ2-5	TRBV4-1	NA	TGCGCCAGCAGCCAAGTGGAAAACGGTCAAGAGACCCAGTACTTC	CASSQVENGQETQYF
few	TRBJ2-5	TRBV6-5	NA	TGTGCCAGCAGACGAAGGTCAGGCCAAGAGACCCAGTACTTC	CASRRRSGQETQYF
few	TRBJ2-1	TRBV30	NA	TGTGCCTGGAGTAAGTACAATGAGCAGTTCTTC	CAWSKYNEQFF
NA	TRBJ1-3	TRBV29-1	NA	TGCAGCGCCGGGGCTGCTGGAAACACCATATATTTT	CSAGAAGNTIYF
NA	TRBJ2-6	TRBV15	TRBD1	TGTGCCACCAGCAGAAGAGGACAGGGGGCTGGAGGGGCCAACGTCCTGACTTTC	CATSRRGQGAGGANVLTF
NA	TRBJ1-6	TRBV4-3	TRBD1	TGCGCCAGCAGCCTAAAGACAGGGGGCGCGAATTCACCCCTCCACTTT	CASSLKTGGANSPLHF
NA	TRBJ2-1	TRBV4-3	NA	TGCGCCAGCAGCCAAGTATCTAACGGGGGAAATGAGCAGTTCTTC	CASSQVSNGGNEQFF
once	TRBJ1-2	TRBV5-1	TRBD1	TGCGCCAGCAGCCAGAACAGGGGAACGGGCGGCTACACCTTC	CASSQNRGTGGYTF
NA	TRBJ1-1	TRBV4-2	TRBD1	TGTGCCGGCAGCCAAGATCGGGACAGGGGGACTGAAGCTTTCTTT	CAGSQDRDRGTEAFF
NA	TRBJ1-2	TRBV30	NA	TGTGCCTGGAGTGGCCATGGGGGCTACACCTTC	CAWSGHGGYTF
NA	TRBJ2-7	TRBV4-3	NA	TGCGCCAGCAGCCAAGAGTCTCTAGCTTTAAGCGAGCAGTACTTC	CASSQESLALSEQYF
once	TRBJ2-5	TRBV7-9	NA	TGTGCCAGCAGTGGGGAGACCCAGTACTTC	CASSGETQYF
NA	TRBJ2-7	TRBV6-5	NA	TGTGCCAGCAGTTACCGCGGGACAGTCTGGAACGAGCAGTACTTC	CASSYRGTVWNEQYF
NA	TRBJ2-7	TRBV6-5	NA	TGTGCCAGCAGTCTAGGACAGAAAGCCTACGAGCAGTACTTC	CASSLGQKAYEQYF
NA	TRBJ1-5	TRBV6-1	TRBD1	TGTGCCAGCAGTGATAGACAGGGGGATCAGCCCCAGCATTTT	CASSDRQGDQPQHF
NA	TRBJ1-1	TRBV19	NA	TGTGCCAGTAGTGGAAGGAACACTGAAGCTTTCTTT	CASSGRNTEAFF
NA	TRBJ1-2	TRBV9	NA	TGTGCCAGCAGCGTAGTAATAGACTATGGCTACACCTTC	CASSVVIDYGYTF
NA	TRBJ2-7	TRBV27	NA	TGTGCCAGCAGTTTATTCGCCGGGGCCAGGTTAGCCGAGCAGTACTTC	CASSLFAGARLAEQYF
few	TRBJ1-6	TRBV7-8	NA	TGTGCCAGCAGCGAAGGGATCTTTAATTCACCCCTCCACTTT	CASSEGIFNSPLHF
few	TRBJ2-1	TRBV9	TRBD2	TGTGCCAGCAGCCCCCAGGGAGCGGGAGGGCTGAATGAGCAGTTCTTC	CASSPQGAGGLNEQFF
NA	TRBJ2-7	TRBV30	NA	TGTGCCTGGAGTGGGGGCGGAAGCTCCTACGAGCAGTACTTC	CAWSGGGSSYEQYF
hyperexpanded	TRBJ1-1	TRBV6-5	NA	TGTGCCAGCAGTTACTACCCAGGGCGGGGGACTGAAGCTTTCTTT	CASSYYPGRGTEAFF
NA	TRBJ2-3	TRBV5-1	TRBD1	TGCGCCAGCAGCGAGGGACAGGGTACAGATACGCAGTATTTT	CASSEGQGTDTQYF
NA	TRBJ2-6	TRBV30	NA	TGTGCCTGGAGTGTATTATCGGGCGGTGCCTCTGTCCTGACTTTC	CAWSVLSGGASVLTF
NA	TRBJ2-7	TRBV7-6	NA	TGTGCCAGCAGCTTAACTCCCGACAGCTACGAGCAGTACTTC	CASSLTPDSYEQYF
NA	TRBJ1-1	TRBV5-1	NA	TGCGCCAGCAGCTTGGCCTCAGGGGCTGAAGCTTTCTTT	CASSLASGAEAFF
NA	TRBJ1-5	TRBV6-5	NA	TGTGCCAGCAGCCGTACAGGGTACAATCAGCCCCAGCATTTT	CASSRTGYNQPQHF
NA	TRBJ2-1	TRBV9	NA	TGTGCCAGCAGCCCCCTCGCGCGGGACCACAATGAGCAGTTCTTC	CASSPLARDHNEQFF
few	TRBJ1-2	TRBV28	NA	TGTGCCAGCAGTTTTAGTGGGGCGCTCGGCTACACCTTC	CASSFSGALGYTF
NA	TRBJ2-7	TRBV11-2	NA	TGTGCCAGCAGCACTAAAACAGCCAGGGGCGCATACGAGCAGTACTTC	CASSTKTARGAYEQYF
NA	TRBJ2-7	TRBV9	NA	TGTGCCAGCGGGACGGGACACTACGAGCAGTACTTC	CASGTGHYEQYF
NA	TRBJ2-1	TRBV6-1	NA	TGTGCCAGCGGGGTGCCATACAATGAGCAGTTCTTC	CASGVPYNEQFF
NA	TRBJ2-7	TRBV7-2	NA	TGTGCCAGCAGCACCCATGGGGTGAACCAGCCCTTCTCCTACGAGCAGTACTTC	CASSTHGVNQPFSYEQYF
NA	TRBJ2-1	TRBV19	TRBD2	TGTGCCAGTAGTCGGCTAGCGGGAACTGATGAGCAGTTCTTC	CASSRLAGTDEQFF
NA	TRBJ1-4	TRBV6-5	NA	TGTGCCAGCGGGTCAGGAAGTTTAGAAAAACTGTTTTTT	CASGSGSLEKLFF
few	TRBJ1-1	TRBV6-1	TRBD1	TGTGCCAGCAGTGCGGATCCGGGACAGGGAATCGGGGACACTGAAGCTTTCTTT	CASSADPGQGIGDTEAFF
NA	TRBJ2-7	TRBV30	NA	TGTGCCTGGAGTGCGGACGCCTACGAGCAGTACTTC	CAWSADAYEQYF